This T cell receptor beta chain is drawn from a study of T cell responses to AZD1222 COVID-19 vaccine. Findings and caveats of the study: Rises in breadth and depth of Spike-specific TCRs came after two AZD1222 doses. Just 6 or 7 people given AZD1222 tested seropositive at baseline.

For this clone: Its target is not known.

The CDR3 is 13 residues long. V was shortened by 5 bases and J by 11 bases, with 18 bases between the two germline ends. From germline, CDR1 is MNHEY and CDR2 SVGAGI. The assay was immunoSEQ multiplex PCR, and TCRdb's table has in-frame clones only and misses some. Found here are roughly 150,000 clones, 70% to 90% of them singletons; the top ten hold around 8.6%. Here the sequenced sample was peripheral blood, taken on day 0 of AZD1222 vaccination. The chain uses TRBV6-5 and TRBJ1-1; a possible D gene is TRBD1 (5 bases). This receptor was taken from an adult in good health. CDR3 sequence reads: CASSPGLRRGAFF. CDR3 DNA sequence: TGTGCCAGCAGTCCCGGTCTCCGCCGGGGGGCTTTCTTT.